The rows below give T cell receptor beta chains drawn from one sample of a study of cytomegalovirus exposure and HLA in healthy donors. Sequenced by immunoSEQ multiplex PCR; TCRdb stores in-frame clones only, minus some. The table shows roughly 190,000 clones, with approximately 59% occurring only once. Sequencing was performed on PBMCs. All receptors derive from a man aged 35 to 55 in good health and CMV-seronegative. Both conserved end residues are part of each CDR3. D genes are given only for firm matches. The size of a clone is reported for some rows only, either as once, few or many, or as a class for expanded clones.

V gene: TRBV28
J gene: TRBJ2-2
clone size: .
D gene: TRBD1
CDR3 DNA: TGTGCCAGCAGTTCTCCCGGGACAGGGACGAGCACCGGGGAGCTGTTTTTT
CDR3 protein: CASSSPGTGTSTGELFF

V gene: TRBV6-5
J gene: TRBJ1-1
clone size: once
D gene: TRBD1
CDR3 DNA: TGTGCCAGCAGTTCACAGGACAGGGGTCCTGAAAGGGCTTTCTTT
CDR3 protein: CASSSQDRGPERAFF

V gene: TRBV6-5
J gene: TRBJ2-3
clone size: few
D gene: TRBD1
CDR3 DNA: TGTGCCAGCAGTTCTGGACAGGGGGCTACAGATACGCAGTATTTT
CDR3 protein: CASSSGQGATDTQYF

V gene: TRBV6-1
J gene: TRBJ1-1
clone size: .
D gene: .
CDR3 DNA: TGTGCCAGCACCGGGGGCACTGAAGCTTTCTTT
CDR3 protein: CASTGGTEAFF

V gene: TRBV27
J gene: TRBJ2-1
clone size: .
D gene: .
CDR3 DNA: TGTGCCAGCAGCCGCCAACATTCCAACAATGAGCAGTTCTTC
CDR3 protein: CASSRQHSNNEQFF

V gene: TRBV6-5
J gene: TRBJ2-3
clone size: few
D gene: TRBD2
CDR3 DNA: TGTGCCAGCAGTATGACTAGCGGACCCACAGATACGCAGTATTTT
CDR3 protein: CASSMTSGPTDTQYF

V gene: TRBV6-1
J gene: TRBJ2-1
clone size: few
D gene: TRBD1
CDR3 DNA: TGTGCCAGCAGAGGGACAGTCCCCTACAATGAGCAGTTCTTC
CDR3 protein: CASRGTVPYNEQFF

V gene: TRBV13
J gene: TRBJ1-2
clone size: .
D gene: TRBD1
CDR3 DNA: TGTGCCAGCAGCTTAGGCAGGGGGGTTAACTATGGCTACACCTTC
CDR3 protein: CASSLGRGVNYGYTF

V gene: TRBV10-2
J gene: TRBJ2-3
clone size: .
D gene: TRBD1
CDR3 DNA: TGCGCCACCCGACCGGGACAGGGAGGCACAGATACGCAGTATTTT
CDR3 protein: CATRPGQGGTDTQYF

V gene: TRBV5-1
J gene: TRBJ1-2
clone size: .
D gene: TRBD1
CDR3 DNA: TGCGCCAGCAGCCTGGGGACAGGGGAAGCTCGGGGCTACACCTTC
CDR3 protein: CASSLGTGEARGYTF

V gene: TRBV28
J gene: TRBJ1-5
clone size: .
D gene: .
CDR3 DNA: TGTGCCAGCACCCAGGGTTGGGAAAGCAATCAGCCCCAGCATTTT
CDR3 protein: CASTQGWESNQPQHF

V gene: TRBV2
J gene: TRBJ2-1
clone size: once
D gene: .
CDR3 DNA: TGTGCCAGCAGCGAAGCGCTAGGAGGGTTAGGACTCTTCGATGAGCAGTTCTTC
CDR3 protein: CASSEALGGLGLFDEQFF

V gene: TRBV6-6
J gene: TRBJ1-1
clone size: few
D gene: .
CDR3 DNA: TGTGCCAGCAGTTCGCGGTGGAAAGCTTTCTTT
CDR3 protein: CASSSRWKAFF

V gene: TRBV14
J gene: TRBJ1-1
clone size: .
D gene: TRBD1
CDR3 DNA: TGTGCCAGCAGCCAAGAGCAGGGGGCGAGCACTGAAGCTTTCTTT
CDR3 protein: CASSQEQGASTEAFF

V gene: TRBV30
J gene: TRBJ1-3
clone size: .
D gene: .
CDR3 DNA: TGTGCCTGGACCCCCTTGCGGGGGGCCTCTGGAAACACCATATATTTT
CDR3 protein: CAWTPLRGASGNTIYF

V gene: TRBV7-8
J gene: TRBJ2-4
clone size: .
D gene: TRBD2
CDR3 DNA: TGTGCCAGCAGCTTTCGGATAGCGGGGGGTAGGGAGAGTAACATTCAGTACTTC
CDR3 protein: CASSFRIAGGRESNIQYF

V gene: TRBV27
J gene: TRBJ2-6
clone size: .
D gene: .
CDR3 DNA: TGTGCCAGCAGTTTATCGCGAGGGTGGGCCAACGTCCTGACTTTC
CDR3 protein: CASSLSRGWANVLTF

V gene: TRBV6-5
J gene: TRBJ1-5
clone size: .
D gene: .
CDR3 DNA: TGTGCCAGCAGTGTTGGTCCTGCGAGCAATCAGCCCCAGCATTTT
CDR3 protein: CASSVGPASNQPQHF

V gene: TRBV6-4
J gene: TRBJ1-5
clone size: few
D gene: TRBD1
CDR3 DNA: TGTGCCAGCAGACCGGGACAGGGTTGTTTT
CDR3 protein: CASRPGQGCF

V gene: TRBV28
J gene: TRBJ1-2
clone size: .
D gene: .
CDR3 DNA: TGTGCCAGCAGTCCGGGGGGAAGCTATGGCTACACCTTC
CDR3 protein: CASSPGGSYGYTF

V gene: TRBV6-6
J gene: TRBJ2-7
clone size: .
D gene: .
CDR3 DNA: TGTGCCAGCAGTTACGGAGCGGCAGGATCGGGGCAGTACTTC
CDR3 protein: CASSYGAAGSGQYF

V gene: TRBV19
J gene: TRBJ1-2
clone size: once
D gene: TRBD1
CDR3 DNA: TGTGCCATCGCGGATTCCGGGACAGGGCCCGGCTACACCTTC
CDR3 protein: CAIADSGTGPGYTF

V gene: TRBV7-2
J gene: TRBJ2-3
clone size: .
D gene: TRBD2
CDR3 DNA: TGTGCCAGCAGCCTAAGGACTAGCGGGAGGGATACGCAGTATTTT
CDR3 protein: CASSLRTSGRDTQYF

V gene: TRBV19
J gene: TRBJ1-2
clone size: .
D gene: .
CDR3 DNA: TGTGCCAGTTCTGGAAACAGGGTTGGAGGCTACACCTTC
CDR3 protein: CASSGNRVGGYTF

V gene: TRBV7-2
J gene: TRBJ2-3
clone size: .
D gene: .
CDR3 DNA: TGTGCCAGCAGCTTACTCCCTAGCGCTAGTACGCAGTATTTT
CDR3 protein: CASSLLPSASTQYF

V gene: TRBV5-6
J gene: TRBJ1-5
clone size: .
D gene: TRBD1
CDR3 DNA: TGTGCCAGCAGTTCTTCCCGTGACAGGGGTAATGGGAATCAGCCCCAGCATTTT
CDR3 protein: CASSSSRDRGNGNQPQHF

V gene: TRBV7-9
J gene: TRBJ2-7
clone size: .
D gene: TRBD2
CDR3 DNA: TGTTCCAGCAGCTTTAGAGGTTCCGGGACTAGAGGCTACGAGCAGTACTTC
CDR3 protein: CSSSFRGSGTRGYEQYF

V gene: TRBV19
J gene: TRBJ2-3
clone size: .
D gene: TRBD1
CDR3 DNA: TGTGCCAGTAGCCCACAGGGGGGAGATACGCAGTATTTT
CDR3 protein: CASSPQGGDTQYF

V gene: TRBV7-9
J gene: TRBJ1-2
clone size: .
D gene: .
CDR3 DNA: TGTTCCAGCAGCTTAGTTGTGGCCGAAAATGGCTACACCTTC
CDR3 protein: CSSSLVVAENGYTF

V gene: TRBV12-5
J gene: TRBJ1-5
clone size: .
D gene: TRBD1
CDR3 DNA: TGTGCTAGTGGTTTGGGACAGGGGGCAAATCAGCCCCAGCATTTT
CDR3 protein: CASGLGQGANQPQHF

V gene: TRBV2
J gene: TRBJ2-1
clone size: few
D gene: TRBD2
CDR3 DNA: TGTGCCAGTACGAGAGCGGGAGGACCGGGAAATGAGCAGTTCTTC
CDR3 protein: CASTRAGGPGNEQFF

V gene: TRBV29-1
J gene: TRBJ2-3
clone size: .
D gene: TRBD2
CDR3 DNA: TGCAGCGTTGTAGCGGGCGGGGGGGTATATACGCAGTATTTT
CDR3 protein: CSVVAGGGVYTQYF

V gene: TRBV9
J gene: TRBJ2-1
clone size: .
D gene: TRBD2
CDR3 DNA: TGTGCCAGCAGCGCCCGGACTAGCGTGGATGAGCAGTTCTTC
CDR3 protein: CASSARTSVDEQFF

V gene: TRBV7-2
J gene: TRBJ2-3
clone size: .
D gene: TRBD2
CDR3 DNA: TGTGCCAGCAGCTTGGGACTAGCGGGTGGCACAGATACGCAGTATTTT
CDR3 protein: CASSLGLAGGTDTQYF

V gene: TRBV19
J gene: TRBJ1-4
clone size: few
D gene: .
CDR3 DNA: TGTGCCAGTAACAAAGACGGAGAGAATGAAAAACTGTTTTTT
CDR3 protein: CASNKDGENEKLFF

V gene: TRBV5-6
J gene: TRBJ1-1
clone size: .
D gene: .
CDR3 DNA: TGTGCCAGCAGCTTGGACAGGAGGAACACTGAAGCTTTCTTT
CDR3 protein: CASSLDRRNTEAFF

V gene: TRBV18
J gene: TRBJ2-2
clone size: .
D gene: TRBD2
CDR3 DNA: TGTGCCAGCTCACCATCTAGCGGTGGCGGGGAGCTGTTTTTT
CDR3 protein: CASSPSSGGGELFF

V gene: TRBV5-1
J gene: TRBJ2-2
clone size: .
D gene: .
CDR3 DNA: TGCGCCAGCACCTCCGGGACAACTACCGGGGAGCTGTTTTTT
CDR3 protein: CASTSGTTTGELFF

V gene: TRBV5-1
J gene: TRBJ1-4
clone size: .
D gene: TRBD1
CDR3 DNA: TGCGCCAGCAGCGGCGACAGGGGTACTAATGAAAAACTGTTTTTT
CDR3 protein: CASSGDRGTNEKLFF

V gene: TRBV5-1
J gene: TRBJ1-4
clone size: .
D gene: .
CDR3 DNA: TGCGCCAGCAGTCTAGGGGGGGGACATGAAAAACTGTTTTTT
CDR3 protein: CASSLGGGHEKLFF

V gene: TRBV27
J gene: TRBJ1-6
clone size: few
D gene: .
CDR3 DNA: TGTGCCAGCAGGGAGGGGCAGGCTTATAATTCACCCCTCCACTTT
CDR3 protein: CASREGQAYNSPLHF

V gene: TRBV10-3
J gene: TRBJ2-7
clone size: .
D gene: .
CDR3 DNA: TGTGCCACTCGCCCTATCCCTGCGCAGGTTGACGAGCAGTACTTC
CDR3 protein: CATRPIPAQVDEQYF

V gene: TRBV5-1
J gene: TRBJ2-1
clone size: few
D gene: .
CDR3 DNA: TGCGCCAGCAGGGGCGGGTGGAGCTCCTACAATGAGCAGTTCTTC
CDR3 protein: CASRGGWSSYNEQFF

V gene: TRBV18
J gene: TRBJ2-3
clone size: .
D gene: .
CDR3 DNA: TGTGCCAGCTCACCAAGCGGATGGGATACGCAGTATTTT
CDR3 protein: CASSPSGWDTQYF

V gene: TRBV27
J gene: TRBJ1-4
clone size: .
D gene: .
CDR3 DNA: TGTGCCAGCGGGGGGTATGAAAAACTGTTTTTT
CDR3 protein: CASGGYEKLFF

V gene: TRBV9
J gene: TRBJ2-3
clone size: .
D gene: TRBD1
CDR3 DNA: TGTGCCAGCAGCGAGACAGGGGGCGGCACAGATACGCAGTATTTT
CDR3 protein: CASSETGGGTDTQYF

V gene: TRBV5-1
J gene: TRBJ1-2
clone size: .
D gene: .
CDR3 DNA: TGCGCCAGCAGCATGCGGCAGGGAGGGAGCTATGGCTACACCTTC
CDR3 protein: CASSMRQGGSYGYTF

V gene: TRBV5-1
J gene: TRBJ2-2
clone size: .
D gene: .
CDR3 DNA: TGCGCCAGCAGCCGTGACACGAACACCGGGGAGCTGTTTTTT
CDR3 protein: CASSRDTNTGELFF

V gene: TRBV10-3
J gene: TRBJ2-3
clone size: once
D gene: .
CDR3 DNA: TGTGCCATCAGGGAAACAGGATACGGCACGGATACGCAGTATTTT
CDR3 protein: CAIRETGYGTDTQYF

V gene: TRBV5-5
J gene: TRBJ1-5
clone size: .
D gene: .
CDR3 DNA: TGTGCCAGCAGCTTGGGCCCAGTAAGCAATCAGCCCCAGCATTTT
CDR3 protein: CASSLGPVSNQPQHF

V gene: TRBV21-1
J gene: TRBJ1-2
clone size: .
D gene: .
CDR3 DNA: TGTGCCAGCAGCAATTCAACGCCGGACAGGACCAACTATGGCTACACCTTC
CDR3 protein: CASSNSTPDRTNYGYTF

V gene: TRBV7-9
J gene: TRBJ1-5
clone size: .
D gene: TRBD1
CDR3 DNA: TGTGCCAGCAGTTTCCGGGACAGTTATCAGCCCCAGCATTTT
CDR3 protein: CASSFRDSYQPQHF

V gene: TRBV18
J gene: TRBJ2-3
clone size: .
D gene: .
CDR3 DNA: TGTGCCAGCTCACCATTGGACTACAACACAGATACGCAGTATTTT
CDR3 protein: CASSPLDYNTDTQYF

V gene: TRBV6-5
J gene: TRBJ2-3
clone size: .
D gene: TRBD2
CDR3 DNA: TGTGCCAGCAGTTACGGAGCGGGAGCCCCCACAGATACGCAGTATTTT
CDR3 protein: CASSYGAGAPTDTQYF